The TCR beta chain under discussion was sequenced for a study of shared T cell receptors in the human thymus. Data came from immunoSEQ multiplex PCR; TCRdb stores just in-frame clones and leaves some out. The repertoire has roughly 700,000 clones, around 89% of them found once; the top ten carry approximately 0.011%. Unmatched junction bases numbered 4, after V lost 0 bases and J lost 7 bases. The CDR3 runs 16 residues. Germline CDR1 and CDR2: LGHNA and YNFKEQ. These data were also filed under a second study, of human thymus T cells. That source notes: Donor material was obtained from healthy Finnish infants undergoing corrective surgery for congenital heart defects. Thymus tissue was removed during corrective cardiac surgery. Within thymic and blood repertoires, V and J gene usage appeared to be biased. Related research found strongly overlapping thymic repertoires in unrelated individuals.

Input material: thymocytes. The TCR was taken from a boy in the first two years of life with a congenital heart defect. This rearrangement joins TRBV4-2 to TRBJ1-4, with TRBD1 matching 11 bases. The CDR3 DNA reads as TGTGCCAGCAGCCAAGACCGGGACAGGGGGGGTGAAAAACTGTTTTTT. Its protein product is CASSQDRDRGGEKLFF.